Listed below are T cell receptor beta chains from one sample, sequenced in a study of blood T cell repertoires in COVID-19. Some clones are missing from TCRdb's copy, which holds only in-frame ones; the method was immunoSEQ multiplex PCR. The sample lists about 320,000 clones; 85% to 95% were seen once. The sample consisted of PBMCs or T cells enriched from blood (not recorded which). These receptors were collected from a woman aged 30 to 39 who had been exposed to COVID-19. Both conserved end residues are part of each CDR3. D genes are given only for firm matches. Part of the rows lack a size; the others show once, few, many or a class for expanded clones.

j_call: TRBJ1-1; d_call: NA; clone_size: NA; v_call: TRBV5-6; cdr3_nt: TGTGCCAGCAGCCAACACCCGGGATTCAGGGGTGCTGAAGCTTTCTTT; cdr3_aa: CASSQHPGFRGAEAFF
j_call: TRBJ2-1; d_call: TRBD1; clone_size: few; v_call: TRBV6-2/TRBV6-3; cdr3_nt: TGTGCCAGCAGTTACGGGACAGGGGGCGATGAGCAGTTCTTC; cdr3_aa: CASSYGTGGDEQFF
j_call: TRBJ1-5; d_call: NA; clone_size: NA; v_call: TRBV18; cdr3_nt: TGTGCCAGCTCACCAACAGATTTAGAAAATCAGCCCCAGCATTTT; cdr3_aa: CASSPTDLENQPQHF
j_call: TRBJ1-2; d_call: NA; clone_size: NA; v_call: TRBV7-2; cdr3_nt: TGTGCCAGCAGCTTTCTCCCGGTCCGCGGCAGGGAATACTATGGCTACACCTTC; cdr3_aa: CASSFLPVRGREYYGYTF
j_call: TRBJ2-7; d_call: NA; clone_size: once; v_call: TRBV2; cdr3_nt: TGTGCCAGCAGTGGGGCTAAATTCTCCTACGAGCAGTACTTC; cdr3_aa: CASSGAKFSYEQYF
j_call: TRBJ1-2; d_call: NA; clone_size: NA; v_call: TRBV21-1; cdr3_nt: TGTGCCAGCAGCTTCGGGATTTACTATGGCTACACCTTC; cdr3_aa: CASSFGIYYGYTF
j_call: TRBJ2-5; d_call: TRBD2; clone_size: once; v_call: TRBV3-1/TRBV3-2; cdr3_nt: TGTGCCAGCAGCCAAGATCGTACTAGCGGGGGGGCCCGGGAGACCCAGTACTTC; cdr3_aa: CASSQDRTSGGARETQYF
j_call: TRBJ1-1; d_call: TRBD1; clone_size: NA; v_call: TRBV4-1; cdr3_nt: TGCGCCAGCAGCCAAAGTGGCAGGGGGCAGTCGGGCACTGAAGCTTTCTTT; cdr3_aa: CASSQSGRGQSGTEAFF
j_call: TRBJ2-7; d_call: TRBD2; clone_size: NA; v_call: TRBV9; cdr3_nt: TGTGCCAGCAGCGTAGCACTAGCGGGGACCCGTAGACCGCATTATTACGAGCAGTACTTC; cdr3_aa: CASSVALAGTRRPHYYEQYF
j_call: TRBJ2-5; d_call: TRBD1; clone_size: NA; v_call: TRBV2; cdr3_nt: TGTGCCAGCCGGGACAGGGGGCGAGAGACCCAGTACTTC; cdr3_aa: CASRDRGRETQYF
j_call: TRBJ1-6; d_call: TRBD1; clone_size: many; v_call: TRBV19; cdr3_nt: TGTGCCAGTAATGCCAGGGGGACTGGATCACCCCTCCACTTT; cdr3_aa: CASNARGTGSPLHF
j_call: TRBJ2-4; d_call: TRBD1; clone_size: once; v_call: TRBV20-1; cdr3_nt: TGCAGTGCAAGTACAGGGGTAGCCAAAAACATTCAGTACTTC; cdr3_aa: CSASTGVAKNIQYF
j_call: TRBJ1-1; d_call: TRBD1; clone_size: NA; v_call: TRBV19; cdr3_nt: TGTGCCAGTAGTATTCAGGGACAGCTGAACACTGAAGCTTTCTTT; cdr3_aa: CASSIQGQLNTEAFF
j_call: TRBJ1-5; d_call: TRBD1; clone_size: NA; v_call: TRBV7-2; cdr3_nt: TGTGCCAGCAGCTCTCCGGACAGGGGCAATCAGCCCCAGCATTTT; cdr3_aa: CASSSPDRGNQPQHF
j_call: TRBJ1-2; d_call: TRBD1; clone_size: NA; v_call: TRBV19; cdr3_nt: TGTGCCAGTAGCTGGACAGGGCCTAACTATGGCTACACCTTC; cdr3_aa: CASSWTGPNYGYTF
j_call: TRBJ1-1; d_call: NA; clone_size: NA; v_call: TRBV3-1/TRBV3-2; cdr3_nt: TGTGCCAGCAGCCCCACAGGTAGGAACACTGAAGCTTTCTTT; cdr3_aa: CASSPTGRNTEAFF
j_call: TRBJ2-2; d_call: NA; clone_size: NA; v_call: TRBV29-1; cdr3_nt: TGCAGCGTTGGTAGGCGGACGAACACCGGGGAGCTGTTTTTT; cdr3_aa: CSVGRRTNTGELFF
j_call: TRBJ1-5; d_call: NA; clone_size: few; v_call: TRBV19; cdr3_nt: TGTGCCACCCAGAGCACTAAGAATCAGCCCCAGCATTTT; cdr3_aa: CATQSTKNQPQHF
j_call: TRBJ1-2; d_call: NA; clone_size: once; v_call: TRBV21-1; cdr3_nt: TGTGCCAGCAGCATACCCGGGACAGGGGACTATGGCTACACCTTC; cdr3_aa: CASSIPGTGDYGYTF
j_call: TRBJ2-5; d_call: TRBD2; clone_size: NA; v_call: TRBV5-1; cdr3_nt: TGCGCCAGCAGCTCAGCGGGAAGGCAAGAGACCCAGTACTTC; cdr3_aa: CASSSAGRQETQYF
j_call: TRBJ1-1; d_call: NA; clone_size: NA; v_call: TRBV29-1; cdr3_nt: TGCAGCGCAAGCCGGGACACCGGAGAAGCTTTCTTT; cdr3_aa: CSASRDTGEAFF
j_call: TRBJ2-2; d_call: NA; clone_size: NA; v_call: TRBV5-1; cdr3_nt: TGCGCCAGCAGCCAAACAGGGAATTGGGGCACCGGGGAGCTGTTTTTT; cdr3_aa: CASSQTGNWGTGELFF
j_call: TRBJ1-2; d_call: NA; clone_size: NA; v_call: TRBV30; cdr3_nt: TGTGCCTGGGGGGAGGTGCCACCTTATGGCTACACCTTC; cdr3_aa: CAWGEVPPYGYTF
j_call: TRBJ1-5; d_call: NA; clone_size: NA; v_call: TRBV15; cdr3_nt: TGTGCCACCAGCAGAGATTATTTGGGCAGCAATCAGCCCCAGCATTTT; cdr3_aa: CATSRDYLGSNQPQHF
j_call: TRBJ2-7; d_call: TRBD2; clone_size: NA; v_call: TRBV4-2; cdr3_nt: TGTGCCAGCAGCCAGAGCGGGGACCCCTACGAGCAGTACTTC; cdr3_aa: CASSQSGDPYEQYF
j_call: TRBJ2-7; d_call: NA; clone_size: NA; v_call: TRBV7-9; cdr3_nt: TGTGCCAGCAGCTTGGTTGGGGGCTTCGGGTACGAGCAGTACTTC; cdr3_aa: CASSLVGGFGYEQYF
j_call: TRBJ1-1; d_call: NA; clone_size: once; v_call: TRBV5-1; cdr3_nt: TGCGCCAGCAGCTTGGGAGGATACTCAGGGACTGAAGCTTTCTTT; cdr3_aa: CASSLGGYSGTEAFF
j_call: TRBJ2-7; d_call: NA; clone_size: NA; v_call: TRBV7-9; cdr3_nt: TGTGCCAGCAGCTTAGCGCGACAGACCTACGAGCAGTACTTC; cdr3_aa: CASSLARQTYEQYF
j_call: TRBJ1-3; d_call: TRBD1; clone_size: NA; v_call: TRBV18; cdr3_nt: TGTGCCAGCTCACCTAAGACAGGGGGAAACACCATATATTTT; cdr3_aa: CASSPKTGGNTIYF
j_call: TRBJ1-2; d_call: NA; clone_size: once; v_call: TRBV30; cdr3_nt: TGTGCCTGGAGTGTACACAGGGTCCATGGCTACACCTTC; cdr3_aa: CAWSVHRVHGYTF
j_call: TRBJ1-3; d_call: NA; clone_size: NA; v_call: TRBV4-3; cdr3_nt: TGCGCCAGCAGCCATGAATGGCCCAACAAGGGAAACACCATATATTTT; cdr3_aa: CASSHEWPNKGNTIYF
j_call: TRBJ2-3; d_call: NA; clone_size: NA; v_call: TRBV27; cdr3_nt: TGTGCCAGCAGCCAAAGGGGTGCGGATACGCAGTATTTT; cdr3_aa: CASSQRGADTQYF
j_call: TRBJ1-3; d_call: TRBD1; clone_size: NA; v_call: TRBV9; cdr3_nt: TGTGCCAGCAGCCCGGGGGACAGCTATCACATATATTTT; cdr3_aa: CASSPGDSYHIYF
j_call: TRBJ1-1; d_call: TRBD1; clone_size: NA; v_call: TRBV4-1; cdr3_nt: TGCGCCAGCAGCCAAGATCCCAACAGGGGGCTGGGGAACACTGAAGCTTTCTTT; cdr3_aa: CASSQDPNRGLGNTEAFF
j_call: TRBJ1-6; d_call: NA; clone_size: NA; v_call: TRBV6-5; cdr3_nt: TGTGCCAGCAGTTACTCGACACGAGGGAATTCACCCCTCCACTTT; cdr3_aa: CASSYSTRGNSPLHF
j_call: TRBJ1-1; d_call: NA; clone_size: few; v_call: TRBV19; cdr3_nt: TGTGCCAGTAGTATAGGTCGCAGGTTGGGCACTGAAGCTTTCTTT; cdr3_aa: CASSIGRRLGTEAFF
j_call: TRBJ1-1; d_call: TRBD1; clone_size: NA; v_call: TRBV3-1/TRBV3-2; cdr3_nt: TGTGCCAGCAGCCAAGGGACAGGGGTCACTGAAGCTTTCTTT; cdr3_aa: CASSQGTGVTEAFF
j_call: TRBJ1-1; d_call: NA; clone_size: NA; v_call: TRBV7-9; cdr3_nt: TGTGCCAGCAGCTTATCAGATTTCTTT; cdr3_aa: CASSLSDFF
j_call: TRBJ1-1; d_call: NA; clone_size: NA; v_call: TRBV7-2; cdr3_nt: TGTGCCAGCAGCTTTTCTAGACAGGTCTATGAAGCTTTCTTT; cdr3_aa: CASSFSRQVYEAFF
j_call: TRBJ1-5; d_call: TRBD1; clone_size: NA; v_call: TRBV6-5; cdr3_nt: TGTGCCAGCAGTCCTCAGACAGGGGGCCATCAGCCCCAGCATTTT; cdr3_aa: CASSPQTGGHQPQHF
j_call: TRBJ2-5; d_call: TRBD2; clone_size: NA; v_call: TRBV6-2/TRBV6-3; cdr3_nt: TGTGCCAGCAGTTACTACCGGGCTAGCGGGATCTTCAGTCAAGAGACCCAGTACTTC; cdr3_aa: CASSYYRASGIFSQETQYF
j_call: TRBJ1-1; d_call: NA; clone_size: NA; v_call: TRBV9; cdr3_nt: TGTGCCAGCAGCGCCGTATCAGGTCGGTACACTGAAGCTTTCTTT; cdr3_aa: CASSAVSGRYTEAFF